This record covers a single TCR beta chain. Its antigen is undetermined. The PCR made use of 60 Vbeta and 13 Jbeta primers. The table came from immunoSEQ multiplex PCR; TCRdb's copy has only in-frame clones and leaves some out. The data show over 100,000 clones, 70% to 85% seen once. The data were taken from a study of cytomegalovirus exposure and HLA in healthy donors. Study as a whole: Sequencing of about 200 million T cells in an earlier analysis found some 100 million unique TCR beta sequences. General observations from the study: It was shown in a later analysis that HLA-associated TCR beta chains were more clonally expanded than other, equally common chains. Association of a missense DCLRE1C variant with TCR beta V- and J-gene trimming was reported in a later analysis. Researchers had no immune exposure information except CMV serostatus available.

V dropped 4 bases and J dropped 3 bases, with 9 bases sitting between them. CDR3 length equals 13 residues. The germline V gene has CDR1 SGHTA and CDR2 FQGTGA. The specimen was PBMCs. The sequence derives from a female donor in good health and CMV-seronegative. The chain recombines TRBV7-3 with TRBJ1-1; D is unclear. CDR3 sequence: CASSYSTDTEAFF. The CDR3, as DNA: TGTGCCAGCAGCTATAGTACTGACACTGAAGCTTTCTTT.